The T cell receptor (beta chain) under discussion was sequenced for a study of T cell responses to AZD1222 COVID-19 vaccine. Whole-study findings and limits: Along spike, vaccine-associated CD4 TCRs were found throughout, with dominance at 160-218 and 743-854.

Sequenced by immunoSEQ multiplex PCR; TCRdb stores in-frame clones only, minus some. The sample contains about 98,000 clones, approximately 86% of which appear only once. The CDR3 consists of 14 residues. V lost 4 bases, J lost 1 base, and 10 bases lay in between. CDR1 and CDR2 from the germline V gene are MNHNY and SVGAGI (reference sequence). Regarding this clone: Its antigen is undetermined.

This TCR came from an adult in good health. The specimen comprised peripheral blood, sampled on day 0 of AZD1222 vaccination. The chain links TRBV6-6 to TRBJ1-2, with D tentatively TRBD1 (5 bases). In nucleotides, the CDR3 is TGTGCCAGCAGTTCCGGGGGACTTAACTATGGCTACACCTTC. Protein sequence: CASSSGGLNYGYTF.